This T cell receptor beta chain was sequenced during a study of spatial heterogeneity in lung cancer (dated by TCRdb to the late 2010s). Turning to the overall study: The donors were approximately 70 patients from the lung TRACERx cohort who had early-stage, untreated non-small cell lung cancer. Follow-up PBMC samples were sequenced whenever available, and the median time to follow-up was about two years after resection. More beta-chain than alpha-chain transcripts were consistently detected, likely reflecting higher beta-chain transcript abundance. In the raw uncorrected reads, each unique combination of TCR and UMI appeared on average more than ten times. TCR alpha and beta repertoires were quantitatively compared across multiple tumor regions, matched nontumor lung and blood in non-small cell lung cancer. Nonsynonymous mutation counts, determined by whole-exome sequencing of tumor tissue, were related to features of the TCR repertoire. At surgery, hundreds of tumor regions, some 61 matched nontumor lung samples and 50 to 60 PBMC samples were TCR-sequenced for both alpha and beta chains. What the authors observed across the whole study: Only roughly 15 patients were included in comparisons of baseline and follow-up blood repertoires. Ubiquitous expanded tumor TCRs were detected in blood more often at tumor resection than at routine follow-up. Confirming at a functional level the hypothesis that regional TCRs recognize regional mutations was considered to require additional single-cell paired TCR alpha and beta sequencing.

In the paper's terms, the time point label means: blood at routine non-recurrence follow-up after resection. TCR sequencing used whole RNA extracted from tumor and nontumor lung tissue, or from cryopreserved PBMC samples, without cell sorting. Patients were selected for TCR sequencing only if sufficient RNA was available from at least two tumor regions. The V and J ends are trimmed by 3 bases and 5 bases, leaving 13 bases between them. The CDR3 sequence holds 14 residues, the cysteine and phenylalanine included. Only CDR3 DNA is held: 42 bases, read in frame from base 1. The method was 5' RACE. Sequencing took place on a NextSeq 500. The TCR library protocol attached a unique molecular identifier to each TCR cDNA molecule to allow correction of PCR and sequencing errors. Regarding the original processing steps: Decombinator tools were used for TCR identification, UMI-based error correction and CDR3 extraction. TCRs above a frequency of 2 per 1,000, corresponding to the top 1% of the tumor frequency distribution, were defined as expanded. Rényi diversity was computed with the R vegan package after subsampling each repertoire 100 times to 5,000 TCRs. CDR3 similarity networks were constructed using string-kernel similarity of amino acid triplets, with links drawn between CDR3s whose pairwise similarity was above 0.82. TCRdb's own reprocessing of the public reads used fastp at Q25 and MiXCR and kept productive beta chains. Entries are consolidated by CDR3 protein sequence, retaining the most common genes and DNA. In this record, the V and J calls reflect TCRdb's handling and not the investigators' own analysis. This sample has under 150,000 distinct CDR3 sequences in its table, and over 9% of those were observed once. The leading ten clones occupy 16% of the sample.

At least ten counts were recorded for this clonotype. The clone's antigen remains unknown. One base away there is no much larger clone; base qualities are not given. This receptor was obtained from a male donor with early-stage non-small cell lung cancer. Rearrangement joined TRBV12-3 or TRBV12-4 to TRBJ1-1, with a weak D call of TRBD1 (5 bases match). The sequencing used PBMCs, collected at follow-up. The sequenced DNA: TGTGCCAGCAGTTTGACAGCCCGAATGACTGAAGCTTTCTTT. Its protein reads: CASSLTARMTEAFF.